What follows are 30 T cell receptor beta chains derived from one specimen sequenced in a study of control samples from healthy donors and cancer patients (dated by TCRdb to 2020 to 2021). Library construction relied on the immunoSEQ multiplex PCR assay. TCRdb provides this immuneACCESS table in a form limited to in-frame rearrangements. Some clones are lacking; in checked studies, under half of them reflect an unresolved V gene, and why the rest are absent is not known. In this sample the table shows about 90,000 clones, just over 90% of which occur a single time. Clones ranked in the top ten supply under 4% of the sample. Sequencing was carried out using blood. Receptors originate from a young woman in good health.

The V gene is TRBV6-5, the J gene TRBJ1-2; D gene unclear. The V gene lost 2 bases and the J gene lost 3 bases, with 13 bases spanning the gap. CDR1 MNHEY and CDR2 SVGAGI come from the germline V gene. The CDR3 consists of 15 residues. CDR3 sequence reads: CASSYMGFTDYGYTF. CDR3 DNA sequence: TGTGCCAGCAGTTACATGGGTTTTACGGACTATGGCTACACCTTC.

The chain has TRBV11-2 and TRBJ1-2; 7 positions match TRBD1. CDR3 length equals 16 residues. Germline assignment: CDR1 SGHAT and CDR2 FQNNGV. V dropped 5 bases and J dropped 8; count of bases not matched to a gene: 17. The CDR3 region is CASSPGGRGVGQGYTF. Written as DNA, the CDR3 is TGTGCCAGCAGCCCTGGGGGCAGGGGGGTAGGTCAAGGCTACACCTTC.

CDR3: CASSLGGSPLHF. In nucleotides, the CDR3 is TGTGCCAGCAGCTTAGGTGGCTCACCCCTCCACTTT. V gene TRBV11-2 combines with J gene TRBJ1-6; D is undetermined. The CDR3 extends over 12 amino acids. The V gene's germline CDR1 is SGHAT and CDR2 FQNNGV. V was shortened by 1 base and J by 10 bases, with 5 bases between the two germline ends.

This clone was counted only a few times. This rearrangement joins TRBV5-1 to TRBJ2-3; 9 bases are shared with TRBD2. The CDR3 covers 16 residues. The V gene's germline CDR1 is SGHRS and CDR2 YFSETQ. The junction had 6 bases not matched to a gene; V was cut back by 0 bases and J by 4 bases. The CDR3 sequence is CASSLAGGGAPDTQYF. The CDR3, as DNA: TGCGCCAGCAGCTTGGCCGGCGGGGGGGCCCCAGATACGCAGTATTTT.

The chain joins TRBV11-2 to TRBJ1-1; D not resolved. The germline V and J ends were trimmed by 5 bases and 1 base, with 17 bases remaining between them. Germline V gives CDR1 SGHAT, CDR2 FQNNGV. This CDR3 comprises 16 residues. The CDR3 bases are TGTGCCAGCAGCCCATCCCGAGGAGGTCGGAACACTGAAGCTTTCTTT. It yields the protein CASSPSRGGRNTEAFF.

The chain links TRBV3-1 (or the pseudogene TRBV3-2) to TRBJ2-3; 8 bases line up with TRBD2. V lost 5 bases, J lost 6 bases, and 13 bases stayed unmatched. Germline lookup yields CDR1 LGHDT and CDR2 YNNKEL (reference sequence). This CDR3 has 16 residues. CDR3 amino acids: CASSWGLGGLTDTQYF. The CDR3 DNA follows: TGTGCCAGCAGCTGGGGACTAGGCGGCCTCACGGATACGCAGTATTTT.

CDR3 bases: TGTGCCAGCAGACCGACAGGTCTACTGCATCAGCCCCAGCATTTT. It is translated as CASRPTGLLHQPQHF. This rearrangement joins TRBV27 to TRBJ1-5; the D gene is possibly TRBD1 (6 bases). This CDR3 contains 15 residues. V dropped 6 bases and J dropped 5 bases, with 17 bases sitting between them. In germline, CDR1 is MNHEY, CDR2 SMNVEV (reference sequence).

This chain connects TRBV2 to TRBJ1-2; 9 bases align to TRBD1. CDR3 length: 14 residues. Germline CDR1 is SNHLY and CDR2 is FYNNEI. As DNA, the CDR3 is TGTGCTGTATCCGGGGGGACAGGGCTCTATGGCTACACCTTC. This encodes CAVSGGTGLYGYTF.

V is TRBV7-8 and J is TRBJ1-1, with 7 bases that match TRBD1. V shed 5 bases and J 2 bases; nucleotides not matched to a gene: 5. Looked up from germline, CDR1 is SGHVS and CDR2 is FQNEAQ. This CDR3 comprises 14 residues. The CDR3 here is CASSVGQPNTEAFF. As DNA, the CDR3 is TGTGCCAGCAGCGTGGGACAGCCCAACACTGAAGCTTTCTTT.

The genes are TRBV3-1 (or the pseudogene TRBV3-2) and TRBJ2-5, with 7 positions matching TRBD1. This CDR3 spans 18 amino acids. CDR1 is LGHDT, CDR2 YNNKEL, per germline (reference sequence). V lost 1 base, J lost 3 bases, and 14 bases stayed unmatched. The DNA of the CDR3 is TGTGCCAGCAGCCAAGTTGTGGGTTTAGGGACAGAGAAAGAGACCCAGTACTTC. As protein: CASSQVVGLGTEKETQYF.

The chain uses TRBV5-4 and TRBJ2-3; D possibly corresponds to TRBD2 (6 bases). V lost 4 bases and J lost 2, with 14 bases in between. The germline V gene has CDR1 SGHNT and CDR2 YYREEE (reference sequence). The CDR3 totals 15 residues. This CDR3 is CASSMDYDNTDTQYF. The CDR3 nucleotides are TGTGCCAGCAGCATGGACTACGACAACACAGATACGCAGTATTTT.

DNA of the CDR3: TGTGCCAGCAGCCTTTATAGGGATACACCCCTCCACTTT. It encodes CASSLYRDTPLHF. The chain uses TRBV3-1 (or the pseudogene TRBV3-2) and TRBJ1-6; D is undetermined. Germline CDR1 reads LGHDT; CDR2 reads YNNKEL (reference sequence). V shed 4 bases and J shed 11 bases, with 12 bases lying between them. The CDR3 is 13 amino acids.

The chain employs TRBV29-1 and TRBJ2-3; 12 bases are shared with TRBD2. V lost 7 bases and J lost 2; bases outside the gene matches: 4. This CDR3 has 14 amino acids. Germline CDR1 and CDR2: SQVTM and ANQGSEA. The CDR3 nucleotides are TGCAGCGCGTCTAGCGGGGGGGCCACAGATACGCAGTATTTT. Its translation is CSASSGGATDTQYF.

The DNA of the CDR3 is TGTGCCATCAGTGACTCGACAGGGTTGGTATATTTT. It encodes CAISDSTGLVYF. This chain uses TRBV10-3 with TRBJ1-3; 7 positions match TRBD1. This CDR3 comprises 12 residues. V was pared by 3 bases and J by 14 bases, with 7 bases of the junction left unmatched. CDR1 and CDR2 (germline): ENHRY, SYGVKD.

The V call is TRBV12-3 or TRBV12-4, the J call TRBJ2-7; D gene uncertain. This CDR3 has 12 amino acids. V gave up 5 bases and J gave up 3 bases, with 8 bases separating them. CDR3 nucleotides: TGTGCCAGCAGTCCCTGGGTCTACGAGCAGTACTTC. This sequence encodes CASSPWVYEQYF.

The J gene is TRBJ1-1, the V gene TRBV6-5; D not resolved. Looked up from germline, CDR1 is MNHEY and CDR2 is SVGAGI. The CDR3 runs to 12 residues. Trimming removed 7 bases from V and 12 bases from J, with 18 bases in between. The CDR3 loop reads CASKPGDTVTFF. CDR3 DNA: TGTGCCAGCAAACCTGGAGACACGGTCACTTTCTTT.

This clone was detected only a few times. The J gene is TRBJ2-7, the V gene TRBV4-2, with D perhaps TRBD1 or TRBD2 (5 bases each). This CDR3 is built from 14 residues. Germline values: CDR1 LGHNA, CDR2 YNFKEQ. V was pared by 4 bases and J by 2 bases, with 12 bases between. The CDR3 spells CASSPGTQTYEQYF. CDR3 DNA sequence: TGTGCCAGCAGCCCAGGGACGCAAACCTACGAGCAGTACTTC.

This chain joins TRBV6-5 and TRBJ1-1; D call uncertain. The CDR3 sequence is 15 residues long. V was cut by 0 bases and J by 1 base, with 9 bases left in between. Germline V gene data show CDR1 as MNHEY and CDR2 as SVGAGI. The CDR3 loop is CASSYSQEQNTEAFF. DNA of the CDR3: TGTGCCAGCAGTTACTCGCAGGAGCAGAACACTGAAGCTTTCTTT.

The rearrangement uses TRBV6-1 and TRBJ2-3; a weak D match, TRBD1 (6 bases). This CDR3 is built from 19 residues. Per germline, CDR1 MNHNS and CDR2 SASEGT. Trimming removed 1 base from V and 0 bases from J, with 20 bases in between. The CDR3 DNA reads TGTGCCAGCAGTGAAGGATTTTCTACAGGGCTTACTAGCACAGATACGCAGTATTTT. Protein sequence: CASSEGFSTGLTSTDTQYF.

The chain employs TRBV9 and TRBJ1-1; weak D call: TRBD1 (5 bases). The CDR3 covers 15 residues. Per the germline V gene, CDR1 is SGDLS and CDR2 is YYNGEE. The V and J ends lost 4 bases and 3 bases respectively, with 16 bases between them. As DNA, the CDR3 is TGTGCCAGCAGCCCTGGGGGGGGTACCGACACTGAAGCTTTCTTT. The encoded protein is CASSPGGGTDTEAFF. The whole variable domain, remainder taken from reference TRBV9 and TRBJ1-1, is DSGVTQTPKHLITATGQRVTLRCSPRSGDLSVYWYQQSLDQGLQFLIQYYNGEERAKGNILERFSAQQFPDLHSELNLSSLELGDSALYFCASSPGGGTDTEAFFGQGTRLTVV.

The DNA of the CDR3 is TGTGCCAGCAGCCCATCAGTGAACACTGAAGCTTTCTTT. Residues: CASSPSVNTEAFF. The chain combines TRBV7-2 with TRBJ1-1; D is ambiguous. The germline CDR1 and CDR2 sequences are SGHTA and FQGNSA. Trimming removed 5 bases from V and 0 bases from J, with 7 bases in between. The length of the CDR3 is 13 residues.

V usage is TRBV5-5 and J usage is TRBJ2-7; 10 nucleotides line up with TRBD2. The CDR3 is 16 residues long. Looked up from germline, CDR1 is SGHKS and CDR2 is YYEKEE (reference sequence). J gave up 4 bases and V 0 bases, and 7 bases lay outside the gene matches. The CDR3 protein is CASSLALTSGEYEQYF. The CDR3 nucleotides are TGTGCCAGCAGCTTGGCTCTCACTAGCGGGGAGTACGAGCAGTACTTC.

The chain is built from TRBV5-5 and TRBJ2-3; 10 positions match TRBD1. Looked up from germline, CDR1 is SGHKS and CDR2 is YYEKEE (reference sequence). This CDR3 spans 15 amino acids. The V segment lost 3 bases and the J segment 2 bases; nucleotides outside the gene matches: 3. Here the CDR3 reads CASSSGQGYTDTQYF. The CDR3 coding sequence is TGTGCCAGCAGCTCGGGACAGGGGTACACAGATACGCAGTATTTT.

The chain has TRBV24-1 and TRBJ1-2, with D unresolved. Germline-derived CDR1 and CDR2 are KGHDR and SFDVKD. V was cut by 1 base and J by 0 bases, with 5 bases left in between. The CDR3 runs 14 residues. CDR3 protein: CATSDLATNYGYTF. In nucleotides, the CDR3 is TGTGCCACCAGTGATTTAGCCACTAACTATGGCTACACCTTC.

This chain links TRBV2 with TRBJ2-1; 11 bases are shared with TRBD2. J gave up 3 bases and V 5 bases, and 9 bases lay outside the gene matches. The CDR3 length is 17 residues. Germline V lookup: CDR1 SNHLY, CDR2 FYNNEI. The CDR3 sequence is CASSPLGGTSGYNEQFF. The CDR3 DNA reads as TGTGCCAGCAGTCCCCTCGGTGGGACTAGCGGCTACAATGAGCAGTTCTTC.

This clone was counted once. In DNA, the CDR3 is TGTGCCAGCTCACCCGGGACAGACTCTGGAAACACCATATATTTT. Its translation is CASSPGTDSGNTIYF. The J gene is TRBJ1-3, the V gene TRBV18, with 7 bases that match TRBD1. The CDR3 runs 15 residues. V gave up 3 bases and J gave up 0 bases; unmatched junction bases: 2. Per germline, CDR1 KGHSH and CDR2 LQKENI. Together with reference TRBV18 and TRBJ1-3, the CDR3 gives the full variable domain: NAGVMQNPRHLVRRRGQEARLRCSPMKGHSHVYWYRQLPEEGLKFMVYLQKENIIDESGMPKERFSAEFPKEGPSILRIQQVVRGDSAAYFCASSPGTDSGNTIYFGEGSWLTVV.

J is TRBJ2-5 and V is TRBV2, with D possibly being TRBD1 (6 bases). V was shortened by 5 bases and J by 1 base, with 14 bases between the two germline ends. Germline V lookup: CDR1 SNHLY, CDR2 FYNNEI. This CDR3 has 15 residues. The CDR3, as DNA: TGTGCCAGCAGTCCACAGGGAATCCCCCAAGAGACCCAGTACTTC. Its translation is CASSPQGIPQETQYF.

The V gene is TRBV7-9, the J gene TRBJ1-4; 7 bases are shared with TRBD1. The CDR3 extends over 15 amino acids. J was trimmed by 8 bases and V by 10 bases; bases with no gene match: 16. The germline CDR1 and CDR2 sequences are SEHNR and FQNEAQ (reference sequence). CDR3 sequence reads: CAIEPTGTAAEKLFF. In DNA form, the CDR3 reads TGTGCCATCGAACCTACCGGGACAGCAGCCGAAAAACTGTTTTTT.

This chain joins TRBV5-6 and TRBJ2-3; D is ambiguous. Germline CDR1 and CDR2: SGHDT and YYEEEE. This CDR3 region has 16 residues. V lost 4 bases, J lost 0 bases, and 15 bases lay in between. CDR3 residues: CASSLSQVLSTDTQYF. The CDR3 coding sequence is TGTGCCAGCAGCCTCTCTCAGGTACTAAGCACAGATACGCAGTATTTT.

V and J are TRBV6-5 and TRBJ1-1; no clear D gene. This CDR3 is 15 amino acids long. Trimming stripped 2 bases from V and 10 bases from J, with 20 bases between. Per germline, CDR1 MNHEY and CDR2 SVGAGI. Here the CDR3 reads CASSYRNIGARGAFF. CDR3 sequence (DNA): TGTGCCAGCAGTTACAGAAATATAGGCGCCCGGGGAGCTTTCTTT.